Listed below are T cell receptor beta chains from one sample, sequenced in a study of early T cells in non-severe SARS-CoV-2 infection. MiXCR, applied by TCRdb to the 5' RACE reads, yields one record per CDR3 protein. The top ten clones hold 3.9% of a sample with tens of thousands of distinct CDR3 sequences, about 10% of them seen once. Sample: whole blood, taken at baseline. All receptors come from an adult who was a healthcare worker with PCR-confirmed SARS-CoV-2 infection or an uninfected control (not recorded which). Both conserved end residues are trimmed from each CDR3. Fields, in order: J gene, V gene, CDR3 protein.

j_call: TRBJ1-2; v_call: TRBV5-6; cdr3_aa: ASSLPRDRTYGYT
j_call: TRBJ2-3; v_call: TRBV12-3/TRBV12-4; cdr3_aa: ASSFLGTDTQY
j_call: TRBJ2-5; v_call: TRBV7-9; cdr3_aa: ASSRGTDVQY
j_call: TRBJ1-1; v_call: TRBV11-3; cdr3_aa: ASSSTGRVTEAF
j_call: TRBJ1-2; v_call: TRBV15; cdr3_aa: ATSSFSGEYGYT
j_call: TRBJ1-4; v_call: TRBV4-1; cdr3_aa: ASSQEQTTNEKLF
j_call: TRBJ1-2; v_call: TRBV6-1; cdr3_aa: ASSELTTVYYGYT
j_call: TRBJ2-3; v_call: TRBV19; cdr3_aa: ASRKQGAGTDTQY
j_call: TRBJ2-7; v_call: TRBV7-3; cdr3_aa: ASSAGTSGGFTVEQY
j_call: TRBJ1-4; v_call: TRBV29-1; cdr3_aa: SAGGAEKLF
j_call: TRBJ2-7; v_call: TRBV21-1; cdr3_aa: ASSGRQSSYEQY
j_call: TRBJ2-7; v_call: TRBV10-1; cdr3_aa: ASSARGNEQY
j_call: TRBJ1-2; v_call: TRBV7-2; cdr3_aa: ASSWDRRRVNYGYT
j_call: TRBJ2-3; v_call: TRBV12-3/TRBV12-4; cdr3_aa: ASSLLAGRTDTQY
j_call: TRBJ2-1; v_call: TRBV24-1; cdr3_aa: ATSDAGTRYNEQF
j_call: TRBJ2-5; v_call: TRBV4-2; cdr3_aa: ASSQGRLAEETQY
j_call: TRBJ2-1; v_call: TRBV6-6; cdr3_aa: ASADRGWNEQF
j_call: TRBJ1-5; v_call: TRBV5-8; cdr3_aa: ASSLGIGQLSNQPQH
j_call: TRBJ2-3; v_call: TRBV11-2; cdr3_aa: ASSRWDSNPDTQY